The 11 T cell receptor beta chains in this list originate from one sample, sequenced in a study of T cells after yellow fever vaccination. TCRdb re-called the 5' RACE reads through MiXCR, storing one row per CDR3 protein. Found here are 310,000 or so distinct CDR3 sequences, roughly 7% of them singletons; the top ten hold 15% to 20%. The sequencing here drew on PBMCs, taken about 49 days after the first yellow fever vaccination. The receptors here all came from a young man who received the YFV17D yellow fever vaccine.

Here the CDR3 reads CASSHWDRGDSSPLHF. The DNA of the CDR3 is TGTGCCAGCAGCCACTGGGACAGGGGAGATTCTTCACCCCTCCACTTT. The chain joins TRBV7-8 to TRBJ1-6; 10 nucleotides match TRBD1. With 5 bases clipped from V and 9 bases from J, the junction kept 10 bases outside the gene matches. The CDR3 runs 16 residues. Germline V gives CDR1 SGHVS, CDR2 FQNEAQ.

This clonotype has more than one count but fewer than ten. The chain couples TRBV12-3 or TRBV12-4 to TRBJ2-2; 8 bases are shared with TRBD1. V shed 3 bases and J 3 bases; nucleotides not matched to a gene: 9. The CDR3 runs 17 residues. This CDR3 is CASSFTRGRQDTGELFF. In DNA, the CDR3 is TGTGCCAGCAGTTTCACCAGGGGGCGGCAGGACACCGGGGAGCTGTTTTTT.

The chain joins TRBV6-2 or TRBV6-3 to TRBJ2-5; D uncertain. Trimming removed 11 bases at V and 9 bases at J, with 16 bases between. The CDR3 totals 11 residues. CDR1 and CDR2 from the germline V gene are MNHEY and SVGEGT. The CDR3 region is CAVSNLGAQYF. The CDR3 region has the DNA TGTGCCGTCAGTAACCTGGGTGCCCAGTACTTC.

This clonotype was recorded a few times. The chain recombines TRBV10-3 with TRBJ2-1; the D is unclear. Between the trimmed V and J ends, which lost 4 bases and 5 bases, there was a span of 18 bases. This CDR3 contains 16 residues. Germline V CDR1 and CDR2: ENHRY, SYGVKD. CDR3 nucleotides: TGTGCCATCAGTGGAGGCCTCGGGCTGGCGAACAATGAGCAGTTCTTC. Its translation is CAISGGLGLANNEQFF.

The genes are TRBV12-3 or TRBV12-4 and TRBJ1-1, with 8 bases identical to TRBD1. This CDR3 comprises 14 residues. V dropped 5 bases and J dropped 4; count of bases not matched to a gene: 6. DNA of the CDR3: TGTGCCAGCAGTGTAGACAGGGGACGCACTGAAGCTTTCTTT. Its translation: CASSVDRGRTEAFF.

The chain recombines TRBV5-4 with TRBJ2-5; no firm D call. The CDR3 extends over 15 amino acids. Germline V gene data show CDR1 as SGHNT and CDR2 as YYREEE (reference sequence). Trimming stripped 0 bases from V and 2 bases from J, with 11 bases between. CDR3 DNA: TGTGCCAGCAGCTTGGAACCCTTGCGTCAAGAGACCCAGTACTTC. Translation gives CASSLEPLRQETQYF.

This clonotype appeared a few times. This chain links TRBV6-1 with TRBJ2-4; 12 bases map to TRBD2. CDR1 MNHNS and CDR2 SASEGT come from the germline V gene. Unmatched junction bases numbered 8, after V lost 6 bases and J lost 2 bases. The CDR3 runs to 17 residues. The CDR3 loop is CASRTWTSGESKNIQYF. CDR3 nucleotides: TGTGCCAGCAGAACCTGGACTAGCGGGGAGTCCAAAAACATTCAGTACTTC.

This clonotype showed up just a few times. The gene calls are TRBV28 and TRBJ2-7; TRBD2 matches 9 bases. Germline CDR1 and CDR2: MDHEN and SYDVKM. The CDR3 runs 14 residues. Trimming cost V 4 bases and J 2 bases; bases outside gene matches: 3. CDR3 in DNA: TGTGCCAGCAGTTCTAGCGGGGACCCCTACGAGCAGTACGTC. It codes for CASSSSGDPYEQYV.

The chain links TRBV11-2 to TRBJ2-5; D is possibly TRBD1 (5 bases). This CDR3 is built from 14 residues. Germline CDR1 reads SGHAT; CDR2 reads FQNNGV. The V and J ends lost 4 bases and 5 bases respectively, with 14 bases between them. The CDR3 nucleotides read TGTGCCAGCAGCTCGTGGGGCTTGGTGGAGACCCAGTACTTC. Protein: CASSSWGLVETQYF.

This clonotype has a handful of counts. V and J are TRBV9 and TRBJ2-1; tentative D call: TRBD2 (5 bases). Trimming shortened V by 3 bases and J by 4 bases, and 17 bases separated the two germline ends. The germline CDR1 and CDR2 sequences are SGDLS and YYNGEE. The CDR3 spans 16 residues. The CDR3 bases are TGTGCCAGCAGCGCGCTCGAGGGTGGTGGGTACAATGAGCAGTTCTTC. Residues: CASSALEGGGYNEQFF.

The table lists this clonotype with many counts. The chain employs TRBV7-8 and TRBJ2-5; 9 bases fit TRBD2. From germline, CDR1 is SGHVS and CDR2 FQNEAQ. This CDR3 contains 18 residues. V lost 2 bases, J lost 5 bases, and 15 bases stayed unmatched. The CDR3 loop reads CASSLKGLAGLAAETQYF. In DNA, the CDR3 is TGTGCCAGCAGCTTAAAGGGACTAGCTGGGCTAGCCGCGGAGACCCAGTACTTC.